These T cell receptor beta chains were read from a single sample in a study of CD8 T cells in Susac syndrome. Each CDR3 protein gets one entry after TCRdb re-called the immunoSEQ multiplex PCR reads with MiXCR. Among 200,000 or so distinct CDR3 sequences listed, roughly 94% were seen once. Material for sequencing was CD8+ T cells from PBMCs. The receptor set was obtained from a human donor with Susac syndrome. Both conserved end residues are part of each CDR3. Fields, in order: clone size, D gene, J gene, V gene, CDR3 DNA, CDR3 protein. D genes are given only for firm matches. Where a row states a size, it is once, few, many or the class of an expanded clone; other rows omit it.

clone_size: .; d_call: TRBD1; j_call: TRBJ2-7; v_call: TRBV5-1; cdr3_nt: TGCGCCAGCAGCTGGGACAGATCCTACGAGCAGTACTTC; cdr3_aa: CASSWDRSYEQYF
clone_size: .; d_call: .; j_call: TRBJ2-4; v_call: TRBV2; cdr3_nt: TGTGCCAGCAGTTACGTAGAGGGCAGGAGGGCCAAAAACATTCAGTACTTC; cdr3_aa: CASSYVEGRRAKNIQYF
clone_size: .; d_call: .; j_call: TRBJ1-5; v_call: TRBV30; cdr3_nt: TGTGCCTGGAGAGGCCCCCCAAATCAGCCCCAGCATTTT; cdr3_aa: CAWRGPPNQPQHF
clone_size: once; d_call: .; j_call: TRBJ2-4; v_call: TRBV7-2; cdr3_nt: TGTGCCAGCAGCTTTTTGCAGGGTAAAAACATTCAGTACTTC; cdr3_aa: CASSFLQGKNIQYF
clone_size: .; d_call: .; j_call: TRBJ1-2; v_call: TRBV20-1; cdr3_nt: TGCAGTGTCCCCGTCACGGATAACTATGGCTACACCTTC; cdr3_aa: CSVPVTDNYGYTF
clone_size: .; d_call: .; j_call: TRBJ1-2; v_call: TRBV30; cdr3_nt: TGTGCCTGGTCGTTAGGGGGGCTTGGCTACACCTTC; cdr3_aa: CAWSLGGLGYTF
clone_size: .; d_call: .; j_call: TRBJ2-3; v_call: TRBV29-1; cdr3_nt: TGCAGCGTTGAACTGTGGAAGGGGGGAGCAGATACGCAGTATTTT; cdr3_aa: CSVELWKGGADTQYF
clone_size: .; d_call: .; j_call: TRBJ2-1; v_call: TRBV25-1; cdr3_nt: TGTGCCAGCAGTGAGGACTGGGATGAGCAGTTCTTC; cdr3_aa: CASSEDWDEQFF
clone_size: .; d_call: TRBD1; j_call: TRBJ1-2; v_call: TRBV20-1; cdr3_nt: TGCAGTGCAAGGACAGGGACGGGCGGCTACACCTTC; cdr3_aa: CSARTGTGGYTF
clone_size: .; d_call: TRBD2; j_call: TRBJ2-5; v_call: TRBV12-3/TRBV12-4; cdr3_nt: TGTGCCAGCCCCGGGAGGGATGAGACCCAGTACTTC; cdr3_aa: CASPGRDETQYF
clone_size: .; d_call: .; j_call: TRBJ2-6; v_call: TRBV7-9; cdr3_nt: TGTGCCAGCAGCTTATCCCCGGGACACCCCTCTGGGGCCAACGTCCTGACTTTC; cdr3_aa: CASSLSPGHPSGANVLTF
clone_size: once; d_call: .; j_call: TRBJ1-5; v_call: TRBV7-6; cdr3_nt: TGTGCCAGCAGCTTAGCGGAGGATCAGCCCCAGCATTTT; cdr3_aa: CASSLAEDQPQHF
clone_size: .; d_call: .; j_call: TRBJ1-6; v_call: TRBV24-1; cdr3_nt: TGTGCCAAACGGGACACCTCCTATAATTCACCCCTCCACTTT; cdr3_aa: CAKRDTSYNSPLHF
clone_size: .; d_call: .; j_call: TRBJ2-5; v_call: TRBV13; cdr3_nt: TGTGCCAGCAGCTTAGGCGGGCCGGAGGGCCAAGAGACCCAGTACTTC; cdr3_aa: CASSLGGPEGQETQYF
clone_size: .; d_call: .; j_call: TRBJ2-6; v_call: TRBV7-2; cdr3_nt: TGTGCCAGCAGCTTTCCCTTTGGGGCCAACGTCCTGACTTTC; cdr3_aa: CASSFPFGANVLTF
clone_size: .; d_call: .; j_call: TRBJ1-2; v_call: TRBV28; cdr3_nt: TGTGCCAGCAGGGCCGACGGAAACTATGGCTACACCTTC; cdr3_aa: CASRADGNYGYTF
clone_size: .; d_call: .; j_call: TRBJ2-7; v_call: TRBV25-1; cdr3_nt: TGTGCCAGCAGTGATACCGGGCAATCAGGAAAAAGGCAGTACTTC; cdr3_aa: CASSDTGQSGKRQYF
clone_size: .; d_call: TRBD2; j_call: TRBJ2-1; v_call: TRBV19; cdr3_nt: TGTGCCAGTAGTATCACAGCGGGAGGCTACAATGAGCAGTTCTTC; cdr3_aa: CASSITAGGYNEQFF
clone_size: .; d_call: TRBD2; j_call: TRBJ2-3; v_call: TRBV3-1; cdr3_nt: TGTGCCAGCAGCCAAGGAGTTACTAGCGATTACACAGATACGCAGTATTTT; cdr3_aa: CASSQGVTSDYTDTQYF
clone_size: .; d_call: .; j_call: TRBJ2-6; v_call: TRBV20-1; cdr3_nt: TGCAGTGCTAGAGATATCTCTGGGGCCAACGTCCTGACTTTC; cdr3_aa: CSARDISGANVLTF
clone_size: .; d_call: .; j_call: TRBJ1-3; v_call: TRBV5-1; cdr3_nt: TGCGCCAGCAGCCTGCAAGACATCGGACGGGGAAACACCATATATTTT; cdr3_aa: CASSLQDIGRGNTIYF
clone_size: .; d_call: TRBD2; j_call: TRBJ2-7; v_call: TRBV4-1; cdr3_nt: TGCGCCAGCAGCCAAGACGGTAGCGGGGACTCCTACGAGCAGTACTTC; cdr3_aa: CASSQDGSGDSYEQYF
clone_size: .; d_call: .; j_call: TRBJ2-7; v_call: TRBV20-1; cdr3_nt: TGCAGTGCGAGTGACAGCCTCTACGAGCAGTACTTC; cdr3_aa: CSASDSLYEQYF
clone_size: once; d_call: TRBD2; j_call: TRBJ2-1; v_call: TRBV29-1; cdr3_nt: TGCAGCGTTGAAGGAGGGACTAGCGCCCTTCCTCTCTACAATGAGCAGTTCTTC; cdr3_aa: CSVEGGTSALPLYNEQFF
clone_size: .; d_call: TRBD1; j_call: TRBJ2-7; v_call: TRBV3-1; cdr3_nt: TGTGCCAGCAGCTCAAGATCGGGACAGGGAACCTACGAGCAGTACTTC; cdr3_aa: CASSSRSGQGTYEQYF
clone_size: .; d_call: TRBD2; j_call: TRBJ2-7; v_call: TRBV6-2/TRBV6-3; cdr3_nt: TGTGCCAGCAGTTTGAGGACTAGCGGGACCTCCTACGAGCAGTACTTC; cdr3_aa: CASSLRTSGTSYEQYF
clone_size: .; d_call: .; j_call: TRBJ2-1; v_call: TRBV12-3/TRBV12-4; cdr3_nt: TGTGCCAGCAGCTGGAGTTTAAATGAGCAGTTCTTC; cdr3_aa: CASSWSLNEQFF
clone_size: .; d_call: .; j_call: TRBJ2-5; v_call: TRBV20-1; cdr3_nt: TGCAGTGCCATCGCGCCGTACCAAGAGACCCAGTACTTC; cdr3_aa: CSAIAPYQETQYF
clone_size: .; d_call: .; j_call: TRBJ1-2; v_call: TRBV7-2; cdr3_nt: TGTGCCAGCAGCTTAGGGGGGGAGGGGGTAGGCTATGGCTACACCTTC; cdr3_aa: CASSLGGEGVGYGYTF
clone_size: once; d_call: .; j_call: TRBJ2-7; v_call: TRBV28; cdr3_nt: TGTGCCAGCAGTCCGGGACTCCCCCCCTACGAGCAGTACTTC; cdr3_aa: CASSPGLPPYEQYF
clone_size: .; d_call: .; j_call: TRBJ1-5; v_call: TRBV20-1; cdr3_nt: TGCAGTGCTAGAGCCCCAGGGGAGAATCAGCCCCAGCATTTT; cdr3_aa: CSARAPGENQPQHF
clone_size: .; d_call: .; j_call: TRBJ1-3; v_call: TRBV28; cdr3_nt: TGTGCCAGCGTTCAGTCTGGAAACACCATATATTTT; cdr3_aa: CASVQSGNTIYF
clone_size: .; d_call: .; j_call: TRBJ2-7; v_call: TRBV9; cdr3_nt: TGTGCCAGCAGTACAGCATCGGACTCCTACGAGCAGTACTTC; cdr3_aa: CASSTASDSYEQYF
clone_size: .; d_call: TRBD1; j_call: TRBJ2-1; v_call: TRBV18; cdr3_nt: TGTGCCAGCTCACTCAACCAGGGACAGGGTCTCTACAATGAGCAGTTCTTC; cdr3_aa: CASSLNQGQGLYNEQFF
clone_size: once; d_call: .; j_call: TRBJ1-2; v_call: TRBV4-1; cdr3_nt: TGCGCCAGCAGCCCCTGGGACGACCCCTATGGCTACACCTTC; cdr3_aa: CASSPWDDPYGYTF
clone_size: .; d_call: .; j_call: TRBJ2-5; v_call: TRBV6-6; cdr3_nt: TGTGCCAGCAGTTACCCGGAGAGGGGGGAGACCCAGTACTTC; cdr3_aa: CASSYPERGETQYF
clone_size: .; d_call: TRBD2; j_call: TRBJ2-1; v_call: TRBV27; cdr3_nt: TGTGCCAGCAGTTTAGGTAGCGGGATCTACAATGAGCAGTTCTTC; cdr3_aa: CASSLGSGIYNEQFF
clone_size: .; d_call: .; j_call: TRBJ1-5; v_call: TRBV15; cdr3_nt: TGTGCCACCAGCAGAGAGCGAAGCAATCAGCCCCAGCATTTT; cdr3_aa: CATSRERSNQPQHF
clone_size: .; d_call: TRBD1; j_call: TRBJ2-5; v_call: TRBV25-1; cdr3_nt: TGTGCCAGCAGTGAATATCCCACAGGGGGCTGGGAAGAGACCCAGTACTTC; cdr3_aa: CASSEYPTGGWEETQYF
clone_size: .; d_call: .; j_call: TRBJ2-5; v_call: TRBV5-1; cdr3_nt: TGCGCCAGCAGCTTGGGCGACACAGGGAAAGAGACCCAGTACTTC; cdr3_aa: CASSLGDTGKETQYF
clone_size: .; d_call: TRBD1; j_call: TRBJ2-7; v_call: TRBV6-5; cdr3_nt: TGTGCCAGCAGCCACGACAGGGGAGTATCCTACGAGCAGTACTTC; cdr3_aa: CASSHDRGVSYEQYF
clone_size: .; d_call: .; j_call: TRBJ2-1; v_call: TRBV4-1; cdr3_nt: TGCGCCAGCAGCCAAATTTACAATGAGCAGTTCTTC; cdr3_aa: CASSQIYNEQFF
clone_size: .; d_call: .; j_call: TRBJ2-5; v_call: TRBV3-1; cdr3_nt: TGTGCCAGCAGCCAAGGGTTTCAGAGGTACCAAGAGACCCAGTACTTC; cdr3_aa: CASSQGFQRYQETQYF